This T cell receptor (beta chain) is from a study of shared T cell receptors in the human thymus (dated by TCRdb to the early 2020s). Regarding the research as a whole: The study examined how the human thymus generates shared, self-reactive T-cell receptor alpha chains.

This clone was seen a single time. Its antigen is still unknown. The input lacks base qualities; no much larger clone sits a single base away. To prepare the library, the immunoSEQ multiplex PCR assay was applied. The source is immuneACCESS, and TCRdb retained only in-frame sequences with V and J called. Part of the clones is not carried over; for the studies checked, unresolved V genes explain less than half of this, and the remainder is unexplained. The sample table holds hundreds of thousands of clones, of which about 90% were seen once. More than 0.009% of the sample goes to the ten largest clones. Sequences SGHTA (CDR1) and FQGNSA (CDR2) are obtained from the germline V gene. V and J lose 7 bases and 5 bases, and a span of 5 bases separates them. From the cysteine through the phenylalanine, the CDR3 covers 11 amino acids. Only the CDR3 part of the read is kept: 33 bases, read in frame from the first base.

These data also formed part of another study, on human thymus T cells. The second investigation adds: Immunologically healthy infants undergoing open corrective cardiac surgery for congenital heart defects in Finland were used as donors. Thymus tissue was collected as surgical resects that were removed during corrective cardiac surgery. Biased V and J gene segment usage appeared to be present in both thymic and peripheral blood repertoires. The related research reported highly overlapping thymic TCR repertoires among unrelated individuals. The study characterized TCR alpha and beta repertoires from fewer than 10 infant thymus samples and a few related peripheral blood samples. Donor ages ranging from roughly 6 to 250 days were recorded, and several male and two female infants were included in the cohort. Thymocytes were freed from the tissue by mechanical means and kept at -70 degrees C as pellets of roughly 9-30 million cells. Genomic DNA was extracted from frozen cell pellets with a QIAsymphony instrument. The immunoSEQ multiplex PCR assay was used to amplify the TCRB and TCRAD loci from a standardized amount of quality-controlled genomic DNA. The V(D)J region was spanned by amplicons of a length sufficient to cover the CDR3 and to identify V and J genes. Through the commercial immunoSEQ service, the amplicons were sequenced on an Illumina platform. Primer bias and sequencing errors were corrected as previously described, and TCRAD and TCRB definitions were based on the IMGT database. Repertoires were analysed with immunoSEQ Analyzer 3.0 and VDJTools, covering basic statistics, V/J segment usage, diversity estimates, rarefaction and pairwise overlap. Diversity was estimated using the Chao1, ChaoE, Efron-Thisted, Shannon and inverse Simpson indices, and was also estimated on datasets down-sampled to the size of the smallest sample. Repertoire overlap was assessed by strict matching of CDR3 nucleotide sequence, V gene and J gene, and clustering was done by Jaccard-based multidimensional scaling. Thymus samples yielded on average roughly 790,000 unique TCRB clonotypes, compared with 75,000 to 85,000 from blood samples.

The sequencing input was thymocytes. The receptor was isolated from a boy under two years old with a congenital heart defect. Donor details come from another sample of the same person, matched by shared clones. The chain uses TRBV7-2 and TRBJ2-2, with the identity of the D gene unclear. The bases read TGTGCCAGCACCGGGACCGGGGAGCTGTTTTTT. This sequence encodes CASTGTGELFF. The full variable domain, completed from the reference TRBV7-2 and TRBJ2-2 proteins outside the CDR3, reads GAGVSQSPSNKVTEKGKDVELRCDPISGHTALYWYRQSLGQGLEFLIYFQGNSAPDKSGLPSDRFSAERTGGSVSTLTIQRTQQEDSAVYLCASTGTGELFFGEGSRLTVL.